Listed here are 3 T cell receptor beta chains from one sample, sequenced in a study of T cell responses to AZD1222 COVID-19 vaccine. Sequencing was performed with immunoSEQ multiplex PCR; in TCRdb, only in-frame clones are kept and a portion is missing. The sample carries about 140,000 clones, around 90% recorded once. The input for sequencing was peripheral blood, taken 28 days after the second AZD1222 dose. The receptors shown here come from an adult who received the AZD1222 COVID-19 vaccine.

In this sample, this clone turned up once. The chain carries TRBV30 and TRBJ2-7; TRBD2 agrees at 13 bases. Germline assignment: CDR1 GTSNPN and CDR2 SVGIG (reference sequence). CDR3 size: 16 residues. J was trimmed by 2 bases and V by 1 base; bases with no gene match: 5. This CDR3 is CAWSADTSGRAYEQYF. CDR3 bases: TGTGCCTGGAGTGCTGACACTAGCGGGAGGGCCTACGAGCAGTACTTC.

A single count supports this clone. J is TRBJ1-1 and V is TRBV6-2 or TRBV6-3, with D perhaps matching TRBD1 (5 bases). Per the germline V gene, CDR1 is MNHEY and CDR2 is SVGEGT. The CDR3 totals 11 residues. V was shortened by 5 bases and J by 5 bases, with 6 bases between the two germline ends. The CDR3 DNA reads as TGTGCCAGCAGTCGGACAACTGAAGCTTTCTTT. Protein sequence: CASSRTTEAFF.

The V call is TRBV15, the J call TRBJ1-6, with D unresolved. The CDR3 is made up of 14 amino acids. V was trimmed by 5 bases and J by 6 bases, leaving 11 bases between them. Germline V gene lookup returns CDR1 LNHNV and CDR2 YYDKDF (reference sequence). The CDR3 region is CATSAGQVNSPLHF. The CDR3 DNA reads as TGTGCCACCAGCGCTGGCCAGGTTAATTCACCCCTCCACTTT.